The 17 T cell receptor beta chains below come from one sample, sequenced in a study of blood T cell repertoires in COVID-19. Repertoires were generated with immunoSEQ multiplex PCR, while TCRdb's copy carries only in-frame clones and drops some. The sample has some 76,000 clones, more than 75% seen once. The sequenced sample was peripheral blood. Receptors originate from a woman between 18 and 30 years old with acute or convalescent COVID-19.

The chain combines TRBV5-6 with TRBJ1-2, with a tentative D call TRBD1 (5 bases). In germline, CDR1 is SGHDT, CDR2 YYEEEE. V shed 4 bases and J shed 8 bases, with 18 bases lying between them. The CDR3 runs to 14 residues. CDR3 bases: TGTGCCAGCAGCCCCTGGGGGGTTTCGGGAGGCTACACCTTC. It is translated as CASSPWGVSGGYTF.

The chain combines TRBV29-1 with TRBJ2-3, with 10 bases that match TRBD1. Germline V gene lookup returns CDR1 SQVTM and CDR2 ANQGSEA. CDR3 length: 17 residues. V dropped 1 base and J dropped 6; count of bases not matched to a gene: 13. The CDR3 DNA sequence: TGCAGCGTTGAAGCGACGGGCCGGGACAGGGGCGGTGATACGCAGTATTTT. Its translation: CSVEATGRDRGGDTQYF.

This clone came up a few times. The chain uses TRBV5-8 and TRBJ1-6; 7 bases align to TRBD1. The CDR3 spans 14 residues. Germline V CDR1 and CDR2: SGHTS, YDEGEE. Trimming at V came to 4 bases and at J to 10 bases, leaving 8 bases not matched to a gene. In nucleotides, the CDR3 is TGTGCCAGCAGCCACTACAGGGGTGGCTCACCCCTCCACTTT. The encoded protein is CASSHYRGGSPLHF. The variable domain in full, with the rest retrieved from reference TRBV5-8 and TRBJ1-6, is EAGVTQSPTHLIKTRGQQATLRCSPISGHTSVYWYQQALGLGLQFLLWYDEGEERNRGNFPPRFSGRQFPNYSSELNVNALELEDSALYLCASSHYRGGSPLHFGNGTRLTVT.

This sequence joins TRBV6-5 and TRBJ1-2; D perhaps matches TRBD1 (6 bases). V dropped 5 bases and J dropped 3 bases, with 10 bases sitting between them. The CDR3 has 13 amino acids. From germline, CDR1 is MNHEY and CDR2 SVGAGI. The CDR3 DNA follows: TGTGCCAGCAGTCCTCAGGGGTACTATGGCTACACCTTC. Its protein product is CASSPQGYYGYTF.

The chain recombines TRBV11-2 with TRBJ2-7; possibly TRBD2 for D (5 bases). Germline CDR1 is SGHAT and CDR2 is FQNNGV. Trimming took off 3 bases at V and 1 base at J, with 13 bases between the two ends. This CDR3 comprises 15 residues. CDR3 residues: CASSFAGLDSYEQYF. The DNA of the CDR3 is TGTGCCAGCAGCTTCGCAGGACTGGATTCCTACGAGCAGTACTTC.

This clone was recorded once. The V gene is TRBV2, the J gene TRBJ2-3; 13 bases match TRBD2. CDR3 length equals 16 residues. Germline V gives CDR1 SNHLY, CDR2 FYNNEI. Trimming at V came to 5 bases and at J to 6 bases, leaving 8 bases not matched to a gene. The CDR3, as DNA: TGTGCCAGCAGTTTAGGACTAGCGGGGGCAACTGATACGCAGTATTTT. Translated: CASSLGLAGATDTQYF.

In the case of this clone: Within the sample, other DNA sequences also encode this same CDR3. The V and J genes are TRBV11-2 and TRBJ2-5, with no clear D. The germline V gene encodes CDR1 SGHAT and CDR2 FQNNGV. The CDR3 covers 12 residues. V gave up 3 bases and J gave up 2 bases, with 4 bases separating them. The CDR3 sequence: CASSLAQETQYF. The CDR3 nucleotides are TGTGCCAGCAGCTTGGCACAAGAGACCCAGTACTTC.

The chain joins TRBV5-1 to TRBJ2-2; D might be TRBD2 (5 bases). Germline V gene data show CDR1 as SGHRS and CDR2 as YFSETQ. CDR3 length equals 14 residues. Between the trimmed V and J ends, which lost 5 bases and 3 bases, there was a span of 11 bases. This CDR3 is CASRSPGDTGELFF. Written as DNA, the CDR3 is TGCGCCAGCAGGAGCCCCGGGGACACCGGGGAGCTGTTTTTT. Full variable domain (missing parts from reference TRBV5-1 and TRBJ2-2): KAGVTQTPRYLIKTRGQQVTLSCSPISGHRSVSWYQQTPGQGLQFLFEYFSETQRNKGNFPGRFSGRQFSNSRSEMNVSTLELGDSALYLCASRSPGDTGELFFGEGSRLTVL.

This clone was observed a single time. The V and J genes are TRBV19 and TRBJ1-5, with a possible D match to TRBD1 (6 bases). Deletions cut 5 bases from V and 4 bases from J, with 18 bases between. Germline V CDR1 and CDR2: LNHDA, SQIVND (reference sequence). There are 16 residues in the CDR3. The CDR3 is CASSGQPGARNQPQHF. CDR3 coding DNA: TGTGCCAGTAGTGGTCAGCCAGGGGCCAGAAATCAGCCCCAGCATTTT.

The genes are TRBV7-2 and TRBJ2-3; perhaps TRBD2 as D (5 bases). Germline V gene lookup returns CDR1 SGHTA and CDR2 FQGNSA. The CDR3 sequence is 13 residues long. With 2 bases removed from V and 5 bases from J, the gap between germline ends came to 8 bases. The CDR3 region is CASSLSGGDTQYF. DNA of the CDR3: TGTGCCAGCAGCTTAAGCGGCGGAGATACGCAGTATTTT.

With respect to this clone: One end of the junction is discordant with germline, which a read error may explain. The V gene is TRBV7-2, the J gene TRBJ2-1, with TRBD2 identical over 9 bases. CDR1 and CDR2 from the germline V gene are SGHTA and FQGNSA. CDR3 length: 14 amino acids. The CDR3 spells CASSLVSRRGGEIF. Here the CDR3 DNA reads TGTGCCAGCAGCTTAGTGTCCCGGCGGGGGGGCGAGATCTTC.

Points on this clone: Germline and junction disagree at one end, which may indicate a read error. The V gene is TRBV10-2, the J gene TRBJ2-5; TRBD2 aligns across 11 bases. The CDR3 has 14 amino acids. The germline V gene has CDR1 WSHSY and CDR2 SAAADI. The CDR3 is CASSGGSGRARTDF. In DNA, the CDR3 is TGCGCCAGCAGTGGGGGTAGCGGGAGGGCCAGGACCGACTTC.

The CDR3 DNA reads TGTGCCAGCAGCGACTCGACAGGGCTCGAGCAGTACTTC. It codes for CASSDSTGLEQYF. The chain is built from TRBV3-1 (or the pseudogene TRBV3-2) and TRBJ2-7; 7 bases match TRBD1. The CDR3 length is 13 residues. CDR1 and CDR2 from the germline V gene are LGHDT and YNNKEL (reference sequence). The V gene end was trimmed by 5 bases and the J gene end by 6 bases; junction bases not matched to a gene: 7.

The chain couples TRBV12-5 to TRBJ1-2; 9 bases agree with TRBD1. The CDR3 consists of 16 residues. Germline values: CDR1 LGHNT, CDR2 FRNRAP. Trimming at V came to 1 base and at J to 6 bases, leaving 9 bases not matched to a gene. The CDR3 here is CASGLGGTGLQHGYTF. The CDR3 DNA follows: TGTGCTAGTGGTTTGGGAGGGACAGGGCTACAACATGGCTACACCTTC.

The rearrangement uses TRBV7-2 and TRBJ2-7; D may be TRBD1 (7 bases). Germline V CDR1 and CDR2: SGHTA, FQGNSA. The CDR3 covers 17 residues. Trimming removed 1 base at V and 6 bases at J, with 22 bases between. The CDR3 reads CASSLGGAGIPGGEQYF. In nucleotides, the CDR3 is TGTGCCAGCAGCTTAGGAGGGGCGGGAATCCCAGGGGGCGAGCAGTACTTC. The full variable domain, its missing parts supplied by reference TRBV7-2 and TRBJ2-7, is GAGVSQSPSNKVTEKGKDVELRCDPISGHTALYWYRQSLGQGLEFLIYFQGNSAPDKSGLPSDRFSAERTGGSVSTLTIQRTQQEDSAVYLCASSLGGAGIPGGEQYFGPGTRLTVT.

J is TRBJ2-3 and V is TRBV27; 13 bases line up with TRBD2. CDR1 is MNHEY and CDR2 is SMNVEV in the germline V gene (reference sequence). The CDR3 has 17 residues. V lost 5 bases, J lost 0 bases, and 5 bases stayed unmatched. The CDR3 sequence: CASSRPGLAGSTDTQYF. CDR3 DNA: TGTGCCAGCAGTAGACCGGGACTAGCGGGGAGCACAGATACGCAGTATTTT.

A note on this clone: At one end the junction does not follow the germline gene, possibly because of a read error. The CDR3 is CASSLDGGNEKLFF. The CDR3 bases are TGCGCCAGCAGTTTGGACGGTGGTAATGAAAAACTGTTTTTT. The rearrangement uses TRBV5-1 and TRBJ1-4, with D unresolved. Germline loops: CDR1 SGHRS, CDR2 YFSETQ. The length of the CDR3 is 14 residues.